This T cell receptor beta chain emerged from a study of blood T cell repertoires in COVID-19. Study at large: Both acute and convalescent COVID-19 samples were obtained from the United States, Italy and Spain.

TCRdb's copy holds only in-frame clones and misses some; the assay was immunoSEQ multiplex PCR. The sample consists of more than 300,000 clones, around 87% of them appearing once. Enrolment of Seattle patients took place during active infection, and they were followed longitudinally. V shed 2 bases, J shed 0 bases, and the junction held 0 bases outside the gene matches. The CDR3 covers 14 residues. Germline V gives CDR1 MNHEY, CDR2 SMNVEV (reference sequence). The sequencing sample was made of peripheral blood. This chain uses TRBV27 with TRBJ1-1, with 7 positions matching TRBD1. The receptor was derived from a woman aged 45 to 65 with COVID-19, enrolled during active disease. The CDR3 bases are TGTGCCAGCAGTTTACAGGGGGTGAACACTGAAGCTTTCTTT. Translation gives CASSLQGVNTEAFF.